The sequence of this T cell receptor beta chain was determined in a study of cytomegalovirus exposure and HLA in healthy donors. As concerns this clone: The target antigen is unknown.

The table came from immunoSEQ multiplex PCR; TCRdb's copy has only in-frame clones and leaves some out. The data hold approximately 110,000 clones, with 88% observed a single time. Findings and limits, study-wide: In a later analysis, first-cohort TCR clusters were found to tend to co-occur in the 130 or so validation repertoires. Three CMV-associated chains proved CMV antigen-specific in vitro. TCR sequences were mostly rare, though some public TCRs occurred in many donors.

This CDR3 comprises 14 residues. The J segment lost 0 bases and the V segment lost 10 bases, leaving 7 bases of the junction unmatched. CDR1 MNHEY and CDR2 SMNVEV come from the germline V gene (reference sequence). Separate from the approximately 700-subject first cohort was the 120-subject validation cohort, to which the donors belonged. The V call is TRBV27, the J call TRBJ2-3, with 7 bases aligning to TRBD2. Sequencing input: PBMCs. The TCR comes from a woman aged 18-30 years in good health and CMV-seronegative. The CDR3 here is CAIRGVASTDTQYF. Here the CDR3 DNA reads TGTGCCATACGGGGGGTCGCTAGCACAGATACGCAGTATTTT.